The 14 T cell receptor beta chains below all came from one sample that was sequenced in a study of CD8+ T cells in alopecia areata. After isolation, RNA underwent reverse transcription to generate cDNA as the sequencing template. Here immunoSEQ multiplex PCR was the method, and the copy in TCRdb shows in-frame clones only, minus some. The data show under 150,000 clones, roughly 50% seen once. Sequencing input: NKG2D-low CD8+ T cells sorted from blood. These receptors were obtained from a human donor with alopecia areata.

This clone has only one observation. CDR3 residues: CASSPQFSGGANEQYF. The DNA for the CDR3 is TGTGCCAGCAGTCCACAGTTCAGCGGGGGGGCCAACGAGCAGTACTTC. The chain combines TRBV27 with TRBJ2-7; 10 bases map to TRBD2. With V trimmed by 5 bases and J by 5 bases, 12 bases remained unmatched. The CDR3 spans 16 residues. Germline V gives CDR1 MNHEY, CDR2 SMNVEV (reference sequence).

CDR3 sequence reads: CASSLAGRVSETQYF. The CDR3 DNA sequence: TGTGCCAGCAGTTTAGCAGGGAGGGTTTCAGAGACCCAGTACTTC. The genes are TRBV28 and TRBJ2-5; 7 bases are shared with TRBD2. Germline-derived CDR1 and CDR2 are MDHEN and SYDVKM. With 2 bases clipped from V and 4 bases from J, the junction kept 7 bases outside the gene matches. The CDR3 extends over 15 amino acids. Filled out from reference TRBV28 and TRBJ2-5, the complete variable domain reads DVKVTQSSRYLVKRTGEKVFLECVQDMDHENMFWYRQDPGLGLRLIYFSYDVKMKEKGDIPEGYSVSREKKERFSLILESASTNQTSMYLCASSLAGRVSETQYFGPGTRLLVL.

The table lists this clone with a few counts. The chain recombines TRBV29-1 with TRBJ1-4; 8 nucleotides line up with TRBD1. The CDR3 spans 14 residues. Germline-derived CDR1 and CDR2 are SQVTM and ANQGSEA. Germline trimming cut 0 bases from V and 10 bases from J; bases unmatched to any gene: 7. Here the CDR3 DNA reads TGCAGCGTTGAAGACTCGACAGGGGAAGGAAAACTGTTTTTT. Translated, it gives CSVEDSTGEGKLFF.

V usage is TRBV5-4 and J usage is TRBJ2-1, with D maybe TRBD2 (5 bases). In germline, CDR1 is SGHNT, CDR2 YYREEE (reference sequence). V was pared by 4 bases and J by 6 bases, with 5 bases between. The CDR3 runs 11 residues. The CDR3 spells CASSSGNEQFF. The CDR3, as DNA: TGTGCCAGCAGCAGCGGCAATGAGCAGTTCTTC.

This clone was detected only a few times. This chain connects TRBV7-9 to TRBJ2-7; D ambiguous. This CDR3 has 13 amino acids. V gave up 5 bases and J gave up 2 bases, with 10 bases separating them. CDR1 is SEHNR and CDR2 is FQNEAQ in the germline V gene (reference sequence). The CDR3 region is CASSPLTPYEQYF. As DNA, the CDR3 is TGTGCCAGCAGCCCGTTGACACCCTACGAGCAGTACTTC.

The chain uses TRBV19 and TRBJ2-7; D is perhaps TRBD1 or TRBD2 (5 bases each). V was clipped by 3 bases and J by 6 bases, with 12 bases between them. This CDR3 is 13 amino acids long. The germline CDR1 and CDR2 sequences are LNHDA and SQIVND (reference sequence). The CDR3 region is CASSISGGGEQYF. CDR3 in DNA: TGTGCCAGTAGTATCTCCGGTGGGGGCGAGCAGTACTTC.

The sample holds a few counts of this clone. This sequence joins TRBV30 and TRBJ1-1; the D is unclear. The V gene's germline CDR1 is GTSNPN and CDR2 SVGIG (reference sequence). The CDR3 is 12 residues long. Trimming removed 2 bases from V and 2 bases from J, with 6 bases in between. The CDR3 DNA follows: TGTGCCTGGAGTATAGGTAACACTGAAGCTTTCTTT. As protein: CAWSIGNTEAFF.

The chain carries TRBV30 and TRBJ2-6, with D maybe TRBD2 (5 bases). CDR1 and CDR2 from the germline V gene are GTSNPN and SVGIG (reference sequence). The CDR3 runs 15 residues. Trimming took off 7 bases at V and 0 bases at J, with 13 bases between the two ends. The CDR3 DNA reads TGTGCCTATACGTCCGGACTCTCTGGGGCCAACGTCCTGACTTTC. Translation: CAYTSGLSGANVLTF.

This clone was recorded a few times. V gene TRBV28 combines with J gene TRBJ2-7; TRBD1 aligns across 8 bases. Trimming removed 5 bases from V and 7 bases from J; junction bases left unmatched: 7. Germline V CDR1 and CDR2: MDHEN, SYDVKM. The CDR3 contains 13 residues. The CDR3 is CASSPSGGREQYF. Written as DNA, the CDR3 is TGTGCCAGCAGTCCGTCAGGGGGCCGGGAGCAGTACTTC.

The chain couples TRBV29-1 to TRBJ1-1, with 7 bases fitting TRBD1. V trimming: 7 bases; J trimming: 5 bases; junction bases outside the gene matches: 19. Germline V gives CDR1 SQVTM, CDR2 ANQGSEA. The CDR3 is 16 amino acids. Here the CDR3 DNA reads TGCAGCGCCCCGACAGGGTTCGCCAACTCTAGGACTGAAGCTTTCTTT. Its translation: CSAPTGFANSRTEAFF.

This clone was seen many times. The chain carries TRBV10-3 and TRBJ2-3, with a weak D call TRBD1 (6 bases). Trimming took off 8 bases at V and 2 bases at J, with 14 bases between the two ends. The germline V gene has CDR1 ENHRY and CDR2 SYGVKD. The CDR3 is made up of 14 amino acids. The CDR3 nucleotides are TGTGCCATCGGGGAGACAGGCCCCACAGATACGCAGTATTTT. Amino acid sequence: CAIGETGPTDTQYF.

The chain links TRBV29-1 to TRBJ2-3, with D perhaps matching TRBD1 or TRBD2 (5 bases each). CDR3 length: 12 amino acids. Germline V CDR1 and CDR2: SQVTM, ANQGSEA. V was cut by 4 bases and J by 2 bases, with 7 bases left in between. This CDR3 reads CSVAGTTDTQYF. The DNA of the CDR3 is TGCAGCGTTGCGGGGACCACAGATACGCAGTATTTT.

The V call is TRBV30, the J call TRBJ1-1; D is undetermined. This CDR3 is 12 amino acids long. V lost 3 bases to trimming and J lost 3 bases, with 8 bases between them. CDR1 is GTSNPN and CDR2 is SVGIG in the germline V gene (reference sequence). Written as DNA, the CDR3 is TGTGCCTGGAGGGACCCCCACACTGAAGCTTTCTTT. It is translated as CAWRDPHTEAFF.

The sample holds a few counts of this clone. The sample holds other DNA sequences that translate to the same CDR3. The genes are TRBV29-1 and TRBJ2-5; D could derive from TRBD1 or TRBD2 (5 bases each). Germline V gene sequence: CDR1 SQVTM, CDR2 ANQGSEA. CDR3 length: 12 residues. V was trimmed by 7 bases and J by 1 base, leaving 10 bases between them. The CDR3 sequence: CSAEGIQETQYF. Here the CDR3 DNA reads TGCAGCGCCGAGGGGATCCAAGAGACCCAGTACTTC.